Given below is one T cell receptor (beta chain) in context. The antigen remains unidentified. The data stem from a study of radiation and T cells in renal cell carcinoma. Broader study findings: Top tumor clonotypes rose in blood 2 weeks post-radiation, then contracted.

Using immunoSEQ multiplex PCR, the repertoire was profiled, and TCRdb retains in-frame clones only, with some absent. The profile shows roughly 120,000 clones, roughly 85% of them singletons. The sample's time point: baseline pretreatment blood. Treatment given: 15 Gy SBRT to primary tumor, nephrectomy 4 weeks later. The V gene's germline CDR1 is MNHEY and CDR2 SVGAGI. The CDR3 totals 16 residues. V gave up 3 bases and J gave up 5 bases; unmatched junction bases: 9. This chain uses TRBV6-5 with TRBJ2-2, with 7 bases fitting TRBD2. Here the sequenced sample was blood, taken from a patient whose treatment included radiotherapy and nephrectomy. The receptor comes from a woman aged 60-70 years with renal cell carcinoma. DNA of the CDR3: TGTGCCAGCAGTTATCGGCGCCAGGGAGGGACCGGGGAGCTGTTTTTT. Its protein is CASSYRRQGGTGELFF.